The text below deals with one TCR beta chain. This clonotype turned up a few times. What this receptor recognizes is not known. No much larger clonotype is one base removed from it; base qualities were not supplied. This sample is drawn from a study of response to subunit inactivated influenza vaccine (dated by TCRdb to the late 2010s). Looking at the study overall: Deep quantitative profiling of the T cell receptor repertoire was used in the study to follow responses to a trivalent subunit inactivated influenza vaccine.

Library method: RT-PCR. The sequencer was an Illumina HiSeq 2500. TCRdb reworked the public reads: Q25 trimming with fastp, MiXCR clone assembly, productive beta chains retained. Every entry covers one CDR3 protein and lists the most common genes and DNA from its rows. The sample data list more than 400,000 distinct CDR3 sequences, and approximately 7.2% of these were observed just once. The ten most abundant clones make up 10% to 15% of the sample. Clipping removes 3 bases from V and 1 base from J, with 7 as the unmatched junction base count. The CDR3, from cysteine to phenylalanine, totals 15 residues. The entry retains the CDR3 DNA only, 45 bases that are in frame from base 1. CDR1 and CDR2 are drawn from the germline V gene: SGDLS, YYNGEE. General study outcomes and caveats: According to the authors, only a limited number of new T cells may be recruited by each seasonal influenza vaccination.

The rearrangement joined TRBV9 to TRBJ2-7, with 7 junctional bases fitting TRBD1. The source material was PBMCs from blood, sampled roughly 24 months after vaccination. The sequence came from a man aged 50-75 years who received an inactivated influenza vaccine. Donor details come from another sample of the same person, matched by shared clones. Here is the DNA: TGTGCCAGCAGCGGAGCCCCGGGACAGTCCTACGAGCAGTACTTC. It encodes CASSGAPGQSYEQYF.